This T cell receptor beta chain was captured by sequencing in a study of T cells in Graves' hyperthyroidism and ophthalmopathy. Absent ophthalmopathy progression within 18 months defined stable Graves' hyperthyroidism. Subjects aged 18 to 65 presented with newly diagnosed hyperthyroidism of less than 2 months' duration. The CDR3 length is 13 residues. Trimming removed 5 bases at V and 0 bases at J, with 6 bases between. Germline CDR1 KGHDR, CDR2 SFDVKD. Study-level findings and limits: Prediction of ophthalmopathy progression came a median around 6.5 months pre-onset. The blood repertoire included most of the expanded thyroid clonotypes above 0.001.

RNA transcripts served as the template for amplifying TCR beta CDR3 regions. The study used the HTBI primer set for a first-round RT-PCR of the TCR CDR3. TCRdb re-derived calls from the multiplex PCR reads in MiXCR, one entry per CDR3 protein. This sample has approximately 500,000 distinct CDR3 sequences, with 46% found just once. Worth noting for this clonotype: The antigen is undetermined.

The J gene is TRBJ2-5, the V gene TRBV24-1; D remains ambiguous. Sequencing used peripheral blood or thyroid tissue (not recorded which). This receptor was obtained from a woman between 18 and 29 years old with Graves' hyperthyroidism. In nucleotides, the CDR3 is TGTGCCACCAGTGCTATCTACCAAGAGACCCAGTACTTC. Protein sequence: CATSAIYQETQYF.